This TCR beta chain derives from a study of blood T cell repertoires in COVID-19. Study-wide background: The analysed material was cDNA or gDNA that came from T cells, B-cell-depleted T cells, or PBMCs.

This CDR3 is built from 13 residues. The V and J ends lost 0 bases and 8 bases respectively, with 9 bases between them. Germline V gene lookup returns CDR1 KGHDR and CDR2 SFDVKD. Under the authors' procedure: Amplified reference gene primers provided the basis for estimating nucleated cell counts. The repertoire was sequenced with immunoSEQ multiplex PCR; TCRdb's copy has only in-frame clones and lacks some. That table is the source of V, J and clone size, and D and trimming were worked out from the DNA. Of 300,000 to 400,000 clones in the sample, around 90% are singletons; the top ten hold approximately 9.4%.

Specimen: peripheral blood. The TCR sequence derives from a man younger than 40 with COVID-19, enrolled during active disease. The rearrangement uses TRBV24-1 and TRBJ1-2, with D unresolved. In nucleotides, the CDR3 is TGTGCCACCAGTGATTTGTCGGGGTCGGGCTACACCTTC. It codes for CATSDLSGSGYTF.